The clone carrying this T cell receptor beta chain turned up a few times. The data were taken from a study of T cells in Graves' hyperthyroidism and ophthalmopathy. Researchers took RNA transcripts and amplified the TCR beta CDR3 regions from them. The HTBI primer set drove a first-round RT-PCR of the TCR CDR3. TCRdb re-analysed the multiplex PCR reads in MiXCR, keeping a single row per CDR3 protein. The sample contains 350,000 to 400,000 distinct CDR3 sequences, about 18% of which appear only once. V was clipped by 0 bases and J by 2 bases; unmatched bases: 6. Germline V gene sequence: CDR1 LGHNA, CDR2 YNFKEQ. The CDR3 is 17 amino acids.

The chain carries TRBV4-2 and TRBJ2-5; 10 bases align to TRBD2. The sequenced sample was blood. The TCR originated in a woman between 18 and 29 years old with Graves' hyperthyroidism. The CDR3, as DNA: TGTGCCAGCAGCCAAGATTATAGCGGGGGGACACAAGAGACCCAGTACTTC. It codes for CASSQDYSGGTQETQYF.